This T cell receptor (beta chain) originates from a study of CD8+CD57+ T cells in acquired aplastic anemia. As for the study in general: Each DNA sample taken from sorted CD4+ and CD8+ cells came to approximately 3.2 ug on average. Study-wide findings and caveats: Comparison of patients with controls identified about 27 shared CD8+ CDR3 sequences.

Comment on this clonotype: Antigen specificity is unknown.

The V end lost 6 bases, the J end lost 11 bases, and 16 bases lay between the germline ends. The CDR3 totals 12 residues. The V gene's germline CDR1 is SNHLY and CDR2 FYNNEI. By flow cytometry, patients selected for sequencing had shown an expansion of CD8+CD57+ cells. Genomic DNA served as template for TCR beta VDJ and CDR3 profiling. TCRdb ran MiXCR on the reads and lists one entry per CDR3 protein. The sample carries about 150,000 distinct CDR3 sequences, about half recorded once. The sequencing input was sorted CD4+, CD8+, or CD8+CD57+ T cells (not recorded which) from PBMCs. V and J are TRBV2 and TRBJ1-2; the D gene is possibly TRBD1 (5 bases). The source is a human donor with aplastic anemia. CDR3 residues: CASRHLSGGYTF. The CDR3 coding sequence is TGTGCCAGCAGACATCTGAGCGGGGGGTACACCTTC.